This is a list of T cell receptor beta chains from one sample in a study of blood T cell repertoires in COVID-19. Profiling relied on immunoSEQ multiplex PCR, and the TCRdb table lists in-frame clones only, not all of them. The table records roughly 140,000 clones, around 76% of them present only once. The sample was peripheral blood. These receptors originate from a man in his 60s with acute or convalescent COVID-19. The CDR3 runs from the conserved cysteine through the conserved F or W. The D gene is left open where the match is weak. A clone size is listed for some rows: how often the clone was seen (once, few, many), or a class if it is expanded.

v_gene	j_gene	d_gene	abundance	CDR3nt	CDR3aa
TRBV7-3	TRBJ2-5	TRBD2	-	TGTGCCAGCAGCTATAGCGGGAGCGGTGAGACCCAGTACTTC	CASSYSGSGETQYF
TRBV12-3/TRBV12-4	TRBJ2-7	TRBD1	-	TGTGCCAGCAGCAGGGGACAGACTTACGAGCAGTACTTC	CASSRGQTYEQYF
TRBV5-1	TRBJ2-4	TRBD1	-	TGCGCCAGCAACCAAGGACAGGGGGGTAACATTCAGTACTTC	CASNQGQGGNIQYF
TRBV7-2	TRBJ2-7	-	-	TGTGCCAGCAGCAGAACAGGGCGCCCCTCCGAGCAGTACTTC	CASSRTGRPSEQYF
TRBV25-1	TRBJ2-5	-	-	TGTGCCAGCAGTGACGTACGCGGGTACCAAGAGACCCAGTACTTC	CASSDVRGYQETQYF
TRBV27	TRBJ2-2	TRBD1	-	TGTGCCAGCAGTTGGGACAGGGAGGCCGGGGAGCTGTTTTTT	CASSWDREAGELFF
TRBV19	TRBJ1-1	TRBD1	-	TGTGCCAGTAGTAGGAGGGGGCAAGGGGACACTGAAGCTTTCTTT	CASSRRGQGDTEAFF
TRBV19	TRBJ2-5	TRBD1	-	TGTGCCAGTAGTCTCAGGGGGGAGACCCAGTACTTC	CASSLRGETQYF
TRBV5-4	TRBJ2-2	TRBD2	-	TGTGCCAGCAGCCCGGTAGCGGGAGAAACCGGGGAGCTGTTTTTT	CASSPVAGETGELFF
TRBV14	TRBJ1-6	-	-	TGTGCCAGCAGCCAAGGGAGTGACAGGCCCCACTTT	CASSQGSDRPHF
TRBV7-8	TRBJ2-5	TRBD2	-	TGTGCCAGCAGTTTAGGACTAGCGGGAAGACAAGAGACCCAGTACTTC	CASSLGLAGRQETQYF
TRBV6-5	TRBJ2-1	-	-	TGTGCCAGCGGCCCCAGGATTCCCAATGAGCAGTTCTTC	CASGPRIPNEQFF
TRBV29-1	TRBJ2-1	-	once	TGCAGCGTTGAAAGGGAGGTCGATGAGCAGTTCTTC	CSVEREVDEQFF
TRBV6-5	TRBJ2-3	TRBD1	once	TGTGCCAGCAGTAAGGGACAGGTGTTCACAGATACGCAGTATTTT	CASSKGQVFTDTQYF
TRBV16	TRBJ1-1	TRBD1	-	TGTGCCAGCAGCCCACCCGGCAGACAGGGGACCACTGAAGCTTTCTTT	CASSPPGRQGTTEAFF
TRBV6-5	TRBJ1-2	-	-	TGTGCCAGCCTTACGGGATCCTTTGAGGGCTACACCTTC	CASLTGSFEGYTF
TRBV28	TRBJ2-3	TRBD2	-	TGTGCCAGCAGTTTAGGGGTAGCGGGAGGTCCAGATACGCAGTATTTT	CASSLGVAGGPDTQYF
TRBV7-3	TRBJ2-1	-	-	TGTGCCAGCAGCTCATCGGGAGGGGGCGATGAGCAGTTCTTC	CASSSSGGGDEQFF
TRBV18	TRBJ2-7	-	few	TGTGCCAGCTCGCCTTTGGGCCTATACGAGCAGTACTTC	CASSPLGLYEQYF
TRBV6-5	TRBJ1-6	TRBD1	few	TGTGCCAGCAGTTGGACAGGGGGCTCGGCACCCCTCCACTTT	CASSWTGGSAPLHF
TRBV30	TRBJ1-4	-	few	TGTGCCTGGAGTGGACCGAGGGAAAAACTGTTTTTT	CAWSGPREKLFF
TRBV7-8	TRBJ1-1	-	once	TGTGCCAGCAGCCACCGCTCGGCTGAAGCTTTCTTT	CASSHRSAEAFF
TRBV7-9	TRBJ1-4	TRBD1	-	TGTGCCAGCAGCTCGACAGGGAGTGTAGGTGAAAAACTGTTTTTT	CASSSTGSVGEKLFF
TRBV28	TRBJ2-2	TRBD2	-	TGTGCCAGCAGTTTCCCGGGACTAGCGGGAGTGAACACCGGGGAGCTGTTTTTT	CASSFPGLAGVNTGELFF
TRBV18	TRBJ2-1	-	-	TGTGCCAGCTCACCGACTATCCTCTACAATGAGCAGTTCTTC	CASSPTILYNEQFF
TRBV6-5	TRBJ2-5	TRBD1	-	TGTGCCAGCGGGCGAGGGGGCGGCCAAGAGACCCAGTACTTC	CASGRGGGQETQYF
TRBV23-1	TRBJ1-5	TRBD1	-	TGCGCCAGCAGTCACCGGGACAGGGGGAATCAGCCCCAGCATTTT	CASSHRDRGNQPQHF
TRBV4-1	TRBJ2-3	TRBD1	-	TGCGCCAGCAGCCAAGATGCGGACAGGGGGCCCATTTCAGATACGCAGTATTTT	CASSQDADRGPISDTQYF
TRBV7-2	TRBJ2-3	-	-	TGTGCCAGCAGCACAGGGCCACGAGCCGGTGCGCAGTATTTT	CASSTGPRAGAQYF
TRBV6-6	TRBJ1-3	-	-	TGTGCCAGCAGTACAAACGGAAACACCATATATTTT	CASSTNGNTIYF
TRBV3-1/TRBV3-2	TRBJ1-5	-	-	TGTGCCAGCAGCCTAATTCCTTGGGGGCGCCCGGGTCTTGGTAGCAATCAGCCCCAGCATTTT	CASSLIPWGRPGLGSNQPQHF
TRBV4-1	TRBJ2-7	-	-	TGCGCCAGCAGCCAAGTGCGGAGCTGGAACGAGCAGTACTTC	CASSQVRSWNEQYF
TRBV18	TRBJ1-2	-	once	TGTGCCAGCTCACCGGAGGGACGCTATGGCTACACCTTC	CASSPEGRYGYTF
TRBV5-1	TRBJ2-4	-	-	TGCGCCAGCAGCTTGGCGTCTAGCCCTAAAGGATTTCAGTACTTC	CASSLASSPKGFQYF
TRBV18	TRBJ2-1	-	-	TGTGCCAGTTTCCCTAATAGCGGCAATGAGCAGTTCTTC	CASFPNSGNEQFF
TRBV7-9	TRBJ2-7	-	-	TGTGCCAGCAGCTTAGCGCAGGGTAGCGAGCAGTACTTC	CASSLAQGSEQYF
TRBV29-1	TRBJ2-7	TRBD2	-	TGCAGCGTAGAGGTACTAGCGGGAGTGGGCGAGCAGTACTTC	CSVEVLAGVGEQYF
TRBV5-1	TRBJ2-5	-	-	TGCGCCAGCAGCTTTGGGGGGAGGCCCCAAGAGACCCAGTACTTC	CASSFGGRPQETQYF
TRBV27	TRBJ1-5	TRBD1	-	TGTGCCAGCAGTTTGACAGGGGGAGGACAGCCCCAGCATTTT	CASSLTGGGQPQHF
TRBV7-9	TRBJ2-1	-	once	TGTGCCAGCAGCTTCGGGGTCGATGAGCAGTTCTTC	CASSFGVDEQFF
TRBV11-1	TRBJ1-1	-	few	TGTGCCAGCAGCTGGAGTAACACTGAAGCTTTCTTT	CASSWSNTEAFF
TRBV29-1	TRBJ2-1	TRBD1	-	TGCAGCGTCCAAAAACCGGGACAGGGACCCAATGAGCAGTTCTTC	CSVQKPGQGPNEQFF
TRBV28	TRBJ1-5	-	-	TGTGCCAGCAGTCTCCTCAGGGGAGACGGTAGCAATCAGCCCCAGCATTTT	CASSLLRGDGSNQPQHF
TRBV5-5	TRBJ1-2	-	-	TGTGCCAGCAGCTTGGCCGTGGGAGGGAGACAGAAGAATCGTGGCTACACCTTC	CASSLAVGGRQKNRGYTF
TRBV7-2	TRBJ2-7	-	-	TGTGCCAGCAGCCGGGGACTCAACTCCTACGAGCAGTACTTC	CASSRGLNSYEQYF
TRBV3-1/TRBV3-2	TRBJ2-7	TRBD1	-	TGTGCCAGCAGCCAGATGGGACAGGGGTACAGCGAGCAGTACTTC	CASSQMGQGYSEQYF